The 11 T cell receptor beta chains below all came from one sample that was sequenced in a study of T cell responses to AZD1222 COVID-19 vaccine. Some clones are missing from TCRdb's copy, which holds only in-frame ones; the method was immunoSEQ multiplex PCR. The sample records 100,000 to 120,000 clones, more than 75% being singletons. The source material was peripheral blood, sampled on day 0 of AZD1222 vaccination. The receptor source for this set is an adult in good health.

The chain combines TRBV7-9 with TRBJ2-2; the D is unclear. This CDR3 comprises 12 residues. The V end lost 1 base, the J end lost 6 bases, and 3 bases lay between the germline ends. Germline V gene lookup returns CDR1 SEHNR and CDR2 FQNEAQ (reference sequence). For the CDR3, the DNA is TGTGCCAGCAGCTTAGATGCCGGGGAGCTGTTTTTT. Translation: CASSLDAGELFF.

The chain's CDR3 is CASSLTGPRVNTEAFF. As DNA, the CDR3 is TGTGCCAGCAGTCTGACAGGGCCTCGAGTGAACACTGAAGCTTTCTTT. The chain employs TRBV27 and TRBJ1-1; 7 positions match TRBD1. The junction had 9 bases not matched to a gene; V was cut back by 5 bases and J by 0 bases. The CDR3 contains 16 residues. Per the germline V gene, CDR1 is MNHEY and CDR2 is SMNVEV (reference sequence).

The V gene is TRBV27, the J gene TRBJ1-1; 9 bases match TRBD1. The CDR3 has 14 amino acids. V shed 5 bases, J shed 5 bases, and the junction held 6 bases outside the gene matches. Looked up from germline, CDR1 is MNHEY and CDR2 is SMNVEV (reference sequence). This chain's CDR3 is CASSGGTGLTEAFF. Written as DNA, the CDR3 is TGTGCCAGCAGTGGGGGGACAGGGTTGACTGAAGCTTTCTTT.

This rearrangement joins TRBV4-1 to TRBJ2-6, with no clear D. CDR3 length equals 18 residues. Trimming took 1 base from V and 0 from J, leaving 13 bases between them. Germline V gives CDR1 MGHRA, CDR2 YSYEKL. The CDR3 here is CASSQVGGPGSGANVLTF. The CDR3 bases are TGCGCCAGCAGCCAAGTTGGTGGGCCCGGCTCTGGGGCCAACGTCCTGACTTTC.

The chain carries TRBV7-6 and TRBJ2-7, with D perhaps matching TRBD2 (6 bases). The length of the CDR3 is 15 residues. CDR1 and CDR2 (germline): SGHVS, FNYEAQ. Trimming pared 1 base from V and 2 bases from J, leaving 12 bases between. The CDR3 sequence: CASSLVGGVAYEQYF. The CDR3 DNA follows: TGTGCCAGCAGCTTAGTAGGAGGGGTGGCCTACGAGCAGTACTTC.

This clone was seen only once. The V gene is TRBV4-3, the J gene TRBJ1-1, with a possible D match to TRBD1 (6 bases). Between the trimmed V and J ends, which lost 0 bases and 1 base, there was a span of 24 bases. CDR3 length: 20 residues. The germline gives CDR1 LGHNA, CDR2 YSLEER. The CDR3 DNA reads as TGCGCCAGCAGCCAAGATGTGGTTCGCGGCCCTGAACAGGGGAACACTGAAGCTTTCTTT. Translated, it gives CASSQDVVRGPEQGNTEAFF.

As to this clone: One end of the junction varies from germline; a read error may be responsible. The V and J genes are TRBV11-2 and TRBJ1-2; TRBD1 matches 7 bases. Germline V CDR1 and CDR2: SGHAT, FQNNGV. The CDR3 contains 15 residues. The DNA of the CDR3 is TGTGCCAGCAGCTTAACACAGGGGAGGAACTATGACTACACCTTC. Protein product: CASSLTQGRNYDYTF.

The chain joins TRBV4-1 to TRBJ1-2, with D uncertain. The germline V and J ends were trimmed by 8 bases and 5 bases, with 15 bases remaining between them. In germline, CDR1 is MGHRA, CDR2 YSYEKL. This CDR3 comprises 13 residues. The CDR3 sequence is CASSGGGKYGYTF. The CDR3 nucleotides read TGCGCCAGCTCCGGCGGCGGCAAATATGGCTACACCTTC.

V is TRBV11-2 and J is TRBJ2-5; either TRBD1 or TRBD2 may supply D (5 bases each). The CDR3 covers 17 residues. Germline V gives CDR1 SGHAT, CDR2 FQNNGV. The V end lost 1 base, the J end lost 5 bases, and 20 bases lay between the germline ends. The CDR3 region has the DNA TGTGCCAGCAGCTTAGCCTCTGCCAGGGTGGGCGGGGAGACCCAGTACTTC. This encodes CASSLASARVGGETQYF.

The chain couples TRBV29-1 to TRBJ2-3, with 14 bases identical to TRBD2. The germline V gene has CDR1 SQVTM and CDR2 ANQGSEA. CDR3 length equals 16 residues. The trim removed 3 bases at V and 5 bases at J, leaving 7 bases unmatched. Here the CDR3 reads CSVEGLAGVKGDTQYF. DNA for the CDR3: TGCAGCGTTGAGGGACTAGCGGGGGTCAAGGGAGATACGCAGTATTTT.

The sample holds one count of this clone. This chain uses TRBV12-3 or TRBV12-4 with TRBJ2-2; D gene ambiguous. Between the trimmed V and J ends, which lost 2 bases and 2 bases, there was a span of 3 bases. The CDR3 has 13 amino acids. The CDR3 DNA is TGTGCCAGCAGTTTAAGAAACACCGGGGAGCTGTTTTTT. Translating it yields CASSLRNTGELFF.